This TCR beta chain is from a study of blood T cell repertoires in COVID-19. Trimming cost V 3 bases and J 12 bases, with 8 bases left between them. This CDR3 is 11 amino acids long. Original processing notes: Estimation of nucleated cell counts was performed using reference gene primer amplification. Repertoires were generated with immunoSEQ multiplex PCR, while TCRdb's copy carries only in-frame clones and drops some. The DNA gave D and trimming, while V, J and clone size come from that table. Of about 46,000 clones listed, 86% were seen once; the top ten hold 3.1%. Sequencing input: PBMCs or T cells enriched from blood (not recorded which). The gene calls are TRBV12-3 or TRBV12-4 and TRBJ1-4, with D hard to call. This receptor was identified in a woman between 50 and 59 years old who had recovered from COVID-19. The CDR3: CASSFGEELFF. As DNA, the CDR3 is TGTGCCAGCAGTTTCGGGGAAGAACTGTTTTTT.